These 19 T cell receptor beta chains came from one sample sequenced in a study of T-cell reconstitution after alpha-beta-depleted transplantation in children. Preparation of the TCRbeta library was carried out with unique molecular identifiers. TCRdb re-analysed the PCR reads in MiXCR, keeping a single row per CDR3 protein. The sample has approximately 350,000 distinct CDR3 sequences, around 10% seen once. The specimen was PBMCs from the stem cell graft donor, collected from the stem cell graft. The receptors stem from a human donor who donated a stem cell graft to a child with acute lymphoblastic leukemia.

The rearrangement uses TRBV11-2 and TRBJ2-3; TRBD2 might be the D (6 bases). The V end lost 1 base, the J end lost 3 bases, and 11 bases lay between the germline ends. The CDR3 has 15 amino acids. Germline V gene data show CDR1 as SGHAT and CDR2 as FQNNGV. The DNA for the CDR3 is TGTGCCAGCAGCTTAGTTAGTGGGGGGACAGATACGCAGTATTTT. The encoded protein is CASSLVSGGTDTQYF. The full variable domain, rest sourced from reference TRBV11-2 and TRBJ2-3, is EAGVAQSPRYKIIEKRQSVAFWCNPISGHATLYWYQQILGQGPKLLIQFQNNGVVDDSQLPKDRFSAERLKGVDSTLKIQPAKLEDSAVYLCASSLVSGGTDTQYFGPGTRLTVL.

The sample holds many counts of this clonotype. The rearrangement joins TRBV4-3 to TRBJ1-6, with D maybe TRBD1 (6 bases). The ends were cut back, 2 bases at V and 7 bases at J, with 15 bases in the middle. There are 16 residues in the CDR3. Germline V gene lookup returns CDR1 LGHNA and CDR2 YSLEER. In DNA, the CDR3 is TGCGCCAGCAGCCAACTACCGGCAGGGGTGAATTCACCCCTCCACTTT. It translates to CASSQLPAGVNSPLHF.

This rearrangement joins TRBV12-3 or TRBV12-4 to TRBJ1-3, with D maybe TRBD1 (5 bases). V was cut by 6 bases and J by 0 bases, with 15 bases left in between. The CDR3 has 16 amino acids. The CDR3 DNA sequence: TGTGCCAGCAGCGCAGGGCCAACTCTCTCTGGAAACACCATATATTTT. Translating it yields CASSAGPTLSGNTIYF.

The DNA of the CDR3 is TGTGCCAGCAGTTTGGGGGACAGGGTAATAGATACGCAGTATTTT. Its translation: CASSLGDRVIDTQYF. The chain is built from TRBV6-5 and TRBJ2-3; TRBD1 matches 9 bases. This CDR3 spans 15 amino acids. Germline V gives CDR1 MNHEY, CDR2 SVGAGI. The junction had 7 bases not matched to a gene; V was cut back by 4 bases and J by 5 bases.

Only a few counts were recorded for this clonotype. The chain recombines TRBV19 with TRBJ2-1, with D possibly TRBD2 on 6 matching bases. The CDR3 totals 16 residues. V was shortened by 1 base and J by 3 bases, with 13 bases between the two germline ends. Germline CDR1 reads LNHDA; CDR2 reads SQIVND (reference sequence). This chain's CDR3 is CASSIAGDSFYNEQFF. CDR3 in DNA: TGTGCCAGTAGTATAGCCGGGGACTCCTTCTACAATGAGCAGTTCTTC.

Many counts were recorded for this clonotype. J is TRBJ2-7 and V is TRBV7-2, with 10 bases that match TRBD2. J lost 6 bases, V lost 8 bases, and 4 bases had no gene match. In germline, CDR1 is SGHTA, CDR2 FQGNSA. CDR3 length: 12 residues. The chain's CDR3 is CASGLAGAEQYF. DNA for the CDR3: TGTGCCAGCGGGCTAGCGGGAGCCGAGCAGTACTTC. Complete variable domain (other parts from reference TRBV7-2 and TRBJ2-7): GAGVSQSPSNKVTEKGKDVELRCDPISGHTALYWYRQSLGQGLEFLIYFQGNSAPDKSGLPSDRFSAERTGGSVSTLTIQRTQQEDSAVYLCASGLAGAEQYFGPGTRLTVT.

Only a few counts were recorded for this clonotype. This CDR3 is CASSLKEGSGVLIRHYEQYF. The CDR3 DNA follows: TGTGCCAGCAGCTTAAAAGAGGGATCCGGGGTTCTGATACGCCATTACGAGCAGTACTTC. The rearrangement links TRBV7-8 to TRBJ2-7; D may be TRBD2 (5 bases). Germline V gene sequence: CDR1 SGHVS, CDR2 FQNEAQ. The V end lost 2 bases, the J end lost 4 bases, and 30 bases lay between the germline ends. The CDR3 loop spans 20 amino acids. Looking up the rest from reference TRBV7-8 and TRBJ2-7 gives the full variable domain: GAGVSQSPRYKVAKRGQDVALRCDPISGHVSLFWYQQALGQGPEFLTYFQNEAQLDKSGLPSDRFFAERPEGSVSTLKIQRTQQEDSAVYLCASSLKEGSGVLIRHYEQYFGPGTRLTVT.

There are a few counts of this clonotype. The J gene is TRBJ1-5, the V gene TRBV7-6, with no clear D. The V gene's germline CDR1 is SGHVS and CDR2 FNYEAQ. The CDR3 totals 16 residues. The germline V and J ends were trimmed by 2 bases and 3 bases, with 14 bases remaining between them. The CDR3 DNA reads TGTGCCAGCAGCTTAAGGGCAGGTGAGGCCAATCAGCCCCAGCATTTT. This codes for CASSLRAGEANQPQHF.

This chain links TRBV6-5 with TRBJ2-3; TRBD1 agrees at 8 bases. Germline CDR1 is MNHEY and CDR2 is SVGAGI. After removal of 6 bases from V and 2 bases from J, the junction contained 4 bases not matched to a gene. This CDR3 is 14 amino acids long. CDR3 protein: CASRGQGTTDTQYF. The DNA for the CDR3 is TGTGCCAGCAGAGGACAGGGTACCACAGATACGCAGTATTTT.

The gene calls are TRBV3-1 and TRBJ2-1; 9 nucleotides align to TRBD2. The junction had 2 bases not matched to a gene; V was cut back by 2 bases and J by 3 bases. CDR3 size: 15 residues. The germline V gene encodes CDR1 LGHDT and CDR2 YNNKEL (reference sequence). Here the CDR3 DNA reads TGTGCCAGCAGCCAACTAGCGGGAAGCTACAATGAGCAGTTCTTC. Its protein is CASSQLAGSYNEQFF.

This clonotype was seen at least ten times. CDR3 in DNA: TGTGCCAGCAGCTTCAGGGGACAGGGACTAGCGGGAGGGTCCCAGCAGTTCTTC. This codes for CASSFRGQGLAGGSQQFF. The chain combines TRBV7-2 with TRBJ2-1; TRBD2 agrees at 16 bases. CDR3 size: 18 residues. Trimming at V came to 3 bases and at J to 11 bases, leaving 13 bases not matched to a gene. The germline V gene has CDR1 SGHTA and CDR2 FQGNSA.

The chain joins TRBV14 to TRBJ1-2; no clear D. The germline V gene has CDR1 SGHDN and CDR2 FVKESK. Trimming removed 4 bases from V and 4 bases from J, with 13 bases in between. CDR3 length equals 14 residues. CDR3 in amino acids: CASSLDRDFYGYTF. In nucleotides, the CDR3 is TGTGCCAGCAGCCTCGACCGGGATTTCTATGGCTACACCTTC.

To note about this clonotype: At one end the junction does not follow the germline gene, possibly because of a read error. The chain combines TRBV20-1 with TRBJ2-3; D may match TRBD1 or TRBD2 (5 bases each). The CDR3 has 8 residues. Germline V gives CDR1 DFQATT, CDR2 SNEGSKA (reference sequence). The CDR3 reads CSARRDVF. For the CDR3, the DNA is TGCAGTGCTCGTCGGGACGTTTTT.

The rearrangement uses TRBV4-2 and TRBJ2-1; D might be TRBD1 (5 bases). Germline CDR1 LGHNA, CDR2 YNFKEQ. CDR3 length equals 14 residues. Deletions cut 0 bases from V and 4 bases from J, with 7 bases between. This CDR3 is CASSQDAGYNEQFF. Here the CDR3 DNA reads TGTGCCAGCAGCCAAGACGCAGGGTACAATGAGCAGTTCTTC.

V and J are TRBV7-9 and TRBJ2-1, with D possibly called TRBD1 or TRBD2 (5 bases each). This CDR3 is 15 amino acids long. The ends were cut back, 5 bases at V and 4 bases at J, with 15 bases in the middle. Germline V gives CDR1 SEHNR, CDR2 FQNEAQ (reference sequence). The CDR3 DNA reads as TGTGCCAGCAGCCCGAAGGGGAGCCCTTACAATGAGCAGTTCTTC. Amino acid sequence: CASSPKGSPYNEQFF.

This chain links TRBV27 with TRBJ2-3; D perhaps matches TRBD1 (5 bases). Between the trimmed V and J ends, which lost 4 bases and 7 bases, there was a span of 18 bases. This CDR3 comprises 15 residues. Germline-derived CDR1 and CDR2 are MNHEY and SMNVEV (reference sequence). CDR3 sequence (DNA): TGTGCCAGCAGTTCCTATAACGTTCGACAGAATACGCAGTATTTT. This codes for CASSSYNVRQNTQYF.

This clonotype was detected a few times. The genes are TRBV6-1 and TRBJ1-2; possible D gene TRBD1, 6 bases. This CDR3 is built from 14 residues. Trimming cost V 6 bases and J 1 base, with 12 bases left between them. The germline gives CDR1 MNHNS, CDR2 SASEGT. The DNA for the CDR3 is TGTGCCAGCAGGGGAAGGACAGATAACTATGGCTACACCTTC. Its protein is CASRGRTDNYGYTF.

This clonotype showed up many times. The chain carries TRBV27 and TRBJ2-4; a weak D match, TRBD2 (5 bases). V was cut by 9 bases and J by 6 bases, with 9 bases left in between. The germline V gene encodes CDR1 MNHEY and CDR2 SMNVEV (reference sequence). This CDR3 has 11 amino acids. The CDR3 here is CASCEGNIQYF. The CDR3, as DNA: TGTGCCAGTTGCGAGGGAAACATTCAGTACTTC.

This clonotype occurred a few times. The chain uses TRBV20-1 and TRBJ2-1; D is perhaps TRBD1 or TRBD2 (5 bases each). The V end lost 2 bases, the J end lost 4 bases, and 15 bases lay between the germline ends. This CDR3 comprises 15 residues. CDR1 and CDR2 from the germline V gene are DFQATT and SNEGSKA (reference sequence). The CDR3 nucleotides are TGCAGTGCTAGAACCGGGACCTCGGGGTACAATGAGCAGTTCTTC. Residues: CSARTGTSGYNEQFF.